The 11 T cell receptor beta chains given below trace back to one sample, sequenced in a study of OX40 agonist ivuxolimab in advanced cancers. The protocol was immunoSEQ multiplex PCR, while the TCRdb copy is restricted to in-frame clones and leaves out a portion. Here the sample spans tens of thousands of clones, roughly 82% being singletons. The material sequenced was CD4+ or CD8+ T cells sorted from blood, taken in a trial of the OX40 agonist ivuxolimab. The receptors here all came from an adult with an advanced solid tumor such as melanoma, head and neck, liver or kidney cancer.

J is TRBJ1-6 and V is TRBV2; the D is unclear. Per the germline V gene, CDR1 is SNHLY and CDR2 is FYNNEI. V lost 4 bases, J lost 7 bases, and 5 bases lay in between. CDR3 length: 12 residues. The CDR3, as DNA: TGTGCCAGCAGTGTAGAGAATTCACCCCTCCACTTT. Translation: CASSVENSPLHF. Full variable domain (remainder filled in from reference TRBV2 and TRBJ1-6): EPEVTQTPSHQVTQMGQEVILRCVPISNHLYFYWYRQILGQKVEFLVSFYNNEISEKSEIFDDQFSVERPDGSNFTLKIRSTKLEDSAMYFCASSVENSPLHFGNGTRLTVT.

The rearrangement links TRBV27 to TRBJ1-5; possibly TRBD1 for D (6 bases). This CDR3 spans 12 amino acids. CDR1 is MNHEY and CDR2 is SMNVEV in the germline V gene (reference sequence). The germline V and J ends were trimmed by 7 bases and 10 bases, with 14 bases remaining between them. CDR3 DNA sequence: TGTGCCAGCAAGACAGGAGGGGGACCCCAGCATTTT. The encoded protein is CASKTGGGPQHF.

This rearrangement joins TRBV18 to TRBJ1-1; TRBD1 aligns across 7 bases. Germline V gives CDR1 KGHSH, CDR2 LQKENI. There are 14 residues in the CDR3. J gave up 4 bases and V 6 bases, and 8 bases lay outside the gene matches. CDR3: CASSLYDRATEAFF. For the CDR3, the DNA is TGTGCCAGCTCTTTATATGACAGGGCCACTGAAGCTTTCTTT.

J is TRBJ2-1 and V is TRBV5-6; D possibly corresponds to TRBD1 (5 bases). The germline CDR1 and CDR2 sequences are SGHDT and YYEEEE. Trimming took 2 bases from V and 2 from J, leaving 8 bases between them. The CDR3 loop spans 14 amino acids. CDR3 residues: CASSFGAAYNEQFF. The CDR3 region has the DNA TGTGCCAGCAGCTTTGGGGCGGCCTACAATGAGCAGTTCTTC.

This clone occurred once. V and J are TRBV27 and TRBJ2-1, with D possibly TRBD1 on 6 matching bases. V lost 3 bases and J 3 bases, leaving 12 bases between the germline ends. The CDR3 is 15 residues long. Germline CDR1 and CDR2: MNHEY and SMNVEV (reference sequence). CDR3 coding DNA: TGTGCCAGCAGTTTTTCAGGGGTCCTCTACAATGAGCAGTTCTTC. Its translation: CASSFSGVLYNEQFF.

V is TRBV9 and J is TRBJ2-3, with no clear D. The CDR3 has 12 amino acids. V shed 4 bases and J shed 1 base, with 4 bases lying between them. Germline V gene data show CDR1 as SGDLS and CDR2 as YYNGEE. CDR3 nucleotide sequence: TGTGCCAGCAGCCGGGGCACAGATACGCAGTATTTT. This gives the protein CASSRGTDTQYF. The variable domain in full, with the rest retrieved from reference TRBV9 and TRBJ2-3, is DSGVTQTPKHLITATGQRVTLRCSPRSGDLSVYWYQQSLDQGLQFLIQYYNGEERAKGNILERFSAQQFPDLHSELNLSSLELGDSALYFCASSRGTDTQYFGPGTRLTVL.

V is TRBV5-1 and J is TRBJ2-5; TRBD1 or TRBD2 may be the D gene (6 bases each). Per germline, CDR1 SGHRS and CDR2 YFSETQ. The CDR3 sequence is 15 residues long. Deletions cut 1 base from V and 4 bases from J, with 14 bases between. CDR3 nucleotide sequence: TGCGCCAGCAGCTTGATTCCGGGGGCCGGAGAGACCCAGTACTTC. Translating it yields CASSLIPGAGETQYF.

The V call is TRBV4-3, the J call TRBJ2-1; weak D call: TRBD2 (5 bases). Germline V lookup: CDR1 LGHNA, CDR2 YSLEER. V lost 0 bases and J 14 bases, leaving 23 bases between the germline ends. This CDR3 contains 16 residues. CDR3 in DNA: TGCGCCAGCAGCCAAGATCTGATGGACCCGGGGTCAAAGAAGTTCTTC. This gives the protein CASSQDLMDPGSKKFF.

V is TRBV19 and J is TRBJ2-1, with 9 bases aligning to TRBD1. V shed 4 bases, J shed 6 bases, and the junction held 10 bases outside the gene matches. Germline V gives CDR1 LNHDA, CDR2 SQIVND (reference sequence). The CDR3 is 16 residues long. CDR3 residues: CASSNPPGTGFNEQFF. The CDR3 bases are TGTGCCAGTAGTAACCCTCCAGGGACAGGGTTCAATGAGCAGTTCTTC.

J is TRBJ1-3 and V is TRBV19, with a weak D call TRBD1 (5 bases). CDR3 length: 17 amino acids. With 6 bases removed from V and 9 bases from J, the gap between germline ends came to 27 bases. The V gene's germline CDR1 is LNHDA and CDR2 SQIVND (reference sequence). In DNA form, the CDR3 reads TGTGCCAGTAGGAACCCTAGCACCGGGACGATGGCGGCCACCATATATTTT. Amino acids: CASRNPSTGTMAATIYF.

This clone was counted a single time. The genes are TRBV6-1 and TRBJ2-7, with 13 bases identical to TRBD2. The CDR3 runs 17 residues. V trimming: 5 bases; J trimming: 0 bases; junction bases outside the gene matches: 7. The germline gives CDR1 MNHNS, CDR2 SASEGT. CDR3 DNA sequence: TGTGCCAGCAGTAAAGGACTAGCGGGAGATGCCTCCTACGAGCAGTACTTC. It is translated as CASSKGLAGDASYEQYF.